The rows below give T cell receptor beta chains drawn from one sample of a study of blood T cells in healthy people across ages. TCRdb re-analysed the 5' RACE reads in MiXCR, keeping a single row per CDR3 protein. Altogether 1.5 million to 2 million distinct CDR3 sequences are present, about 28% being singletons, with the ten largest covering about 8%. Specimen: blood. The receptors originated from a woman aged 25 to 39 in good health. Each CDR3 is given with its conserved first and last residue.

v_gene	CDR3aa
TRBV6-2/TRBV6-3	CASEPGAKLGTYEQYF
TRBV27	CASSFPGTSGGARQFF
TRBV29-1	CSVAVVGQQETQYF
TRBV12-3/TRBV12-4	CASSSQAGGQPQHF
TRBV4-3	CASSQGRGLNPETQYF
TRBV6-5	CASSGSGGETQYF
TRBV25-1	CASSPPVGTGANVLTF
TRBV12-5	CASGLITGRGSGEQFF
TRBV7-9	CAIQGLNTEAFF
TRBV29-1	CSVKTENYEQYF
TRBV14	CASSQARPGANVLTF
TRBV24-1	CATSSSGPPYNEQFF
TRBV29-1	CSVELDTAGDTIYF
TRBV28	CASSSNMGQFSSGANVLTF
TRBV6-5	CASSYNAGGVHTQYF
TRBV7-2	CASSLVAGAPLPYEQYF
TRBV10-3	CAIRESGDFYEQYF
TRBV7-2	CASSSTRGFGANVLTF
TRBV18	CASTALQGTTDTQYF
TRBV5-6	CASSKGQQNIQYF
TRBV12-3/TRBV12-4	CASSFPRPRNGELFF
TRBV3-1	CASSQRMLAGGSGTYNEQFF
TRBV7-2	CASSMRGGPYNEQFF
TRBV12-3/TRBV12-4	CASTSGLLQETQYF
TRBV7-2	CASSEGVSSYNEQFF
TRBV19	CASRVTGGRTDTQYF
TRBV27	CASSRLGQINTEAFF
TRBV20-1	CSAHLAGGGGRPQYF
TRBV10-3	CAIRGTDDSPLHF
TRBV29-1	CSFSGSIYGYTF
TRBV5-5	CTGREAGQVAYEQYF
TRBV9	CASSAGLGIEQYF
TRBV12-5	CASGPQPDPTEAFF
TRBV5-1	CASSWVTGGRTEAFF
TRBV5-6	CASSPARQGTKNIQYF
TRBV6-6	CASSPIAGVSSTNEQFF
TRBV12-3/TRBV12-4	CASSYRREVSYEQYF
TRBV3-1	CASSHPPSGNTGELFF
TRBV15	CATSRGTGGNEQFF
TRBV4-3	CASSQEGGTGGQPQHF
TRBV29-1	CSVTVFNLYEQYF
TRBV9	CASSVAPGQFSSGANVLTF
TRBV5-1	CASRLGQGYYEQYF
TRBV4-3	CASSQDRASGVNEQFF
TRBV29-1	CSAAQAEGGAQHF
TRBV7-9	CASSPAGVKEQYF
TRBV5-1	CASSLGTGYEDTQYF
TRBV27	CASSLSPDNYGYTF
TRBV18	CASSPVRSAYEQYF
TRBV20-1	CSASVPGMGRYGYTF
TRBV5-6	CASRPGGRYNEQFF
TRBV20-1	CSADGGGWSGANVLTF
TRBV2	CASSTLGLAGYNEQFF
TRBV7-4	CASSSPLRDTQYF
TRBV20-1	CSASKGGVTEAFF